This record covers a single TCR beta chain. These data are taken from a study of blood T cell repertoires in COVID-19. Sequencing was performed with immunoSEQ multiplex PCR; in TCRdb, only in-frame clones are kept and a portion is missing. In the table there are roughly 70,000 clones, about 73% of which are singletons. V lost 4 bases and J 6 bases, leaving 21 bases between the germline ends. The germline V gene has CDR1 SGHNT and CDR2 YYREEE (reference sequence). CDR3 size: 16 residues. This TCR was sampled from a man in his sixties with acute or convalescent COVID-19. V and J are TRBV5-4 and TRBJ2-3; D perhaps matches TRBD2 (6 bases). The sequencing input was peripheral blood. CDR3 sequence (DNA): TGTGCCAGCAGCCGGGGAGGAGCAGACACGGGGGATACGCAGTATTTT. As protein: CASSRGGADTGDTQYF.